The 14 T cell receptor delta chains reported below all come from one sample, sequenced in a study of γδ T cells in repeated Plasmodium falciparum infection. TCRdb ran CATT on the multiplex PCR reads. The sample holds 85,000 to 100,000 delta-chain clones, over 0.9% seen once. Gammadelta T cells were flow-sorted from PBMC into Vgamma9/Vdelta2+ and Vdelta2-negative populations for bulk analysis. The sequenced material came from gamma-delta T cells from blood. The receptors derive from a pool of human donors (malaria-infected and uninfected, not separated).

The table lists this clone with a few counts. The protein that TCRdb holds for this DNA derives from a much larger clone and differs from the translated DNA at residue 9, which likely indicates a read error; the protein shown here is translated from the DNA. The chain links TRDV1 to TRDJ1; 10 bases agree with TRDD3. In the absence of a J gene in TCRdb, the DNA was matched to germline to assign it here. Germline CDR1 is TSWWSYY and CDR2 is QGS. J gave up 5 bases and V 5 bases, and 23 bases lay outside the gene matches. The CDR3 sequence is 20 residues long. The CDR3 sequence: CALGISFFPGDTVGLDKLIF. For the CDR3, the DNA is TGTGCTCTTGGGATATCCTTCTTCCCGGGGGATACGGTGGGGCTTGATAAACTCATCTTT.

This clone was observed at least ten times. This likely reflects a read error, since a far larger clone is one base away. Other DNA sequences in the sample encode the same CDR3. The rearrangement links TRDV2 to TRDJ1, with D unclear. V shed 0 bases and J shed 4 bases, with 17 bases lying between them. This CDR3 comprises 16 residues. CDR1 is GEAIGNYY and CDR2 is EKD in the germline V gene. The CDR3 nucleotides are TGTGCCTGTGACACCGTATCCCGTACCGGAGACGATAAACTCATCTTT. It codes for CACDTVSRTGDDKLIF.

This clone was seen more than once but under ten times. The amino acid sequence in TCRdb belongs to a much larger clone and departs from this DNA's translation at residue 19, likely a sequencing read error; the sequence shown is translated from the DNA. The CDR3 DNA reads as TGTGCTCTTGGGGAATCTCACGCCCTACGCATTCGGGGGATAGAGGACACCGATGAACTCATCTTT. It specifies CALGESHALRIRGIEDTDELIF. This chain connects TRDV1 to TRDJ1; 8 bases are shared with TRDD3. The J gene is absent in TCRdb and was assigned here via DNA matching to germline. CDR1 is TSWWSYY, CDR2 QGS, per germline. This CDR3 has 22 residues.

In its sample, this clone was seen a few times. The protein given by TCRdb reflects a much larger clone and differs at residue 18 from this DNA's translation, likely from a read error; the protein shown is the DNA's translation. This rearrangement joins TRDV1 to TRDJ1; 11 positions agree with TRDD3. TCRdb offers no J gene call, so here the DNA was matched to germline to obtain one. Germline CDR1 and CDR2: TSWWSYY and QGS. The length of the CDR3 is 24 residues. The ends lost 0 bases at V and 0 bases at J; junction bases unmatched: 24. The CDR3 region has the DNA TGTGCTCTTGGGGAACTAGGAAGGGAGACGACCTTACTGGGGGATAATGGGGACACCGATAAACTCATCTTT. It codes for CALGELGRETTLLGDNGDTDKLIF.

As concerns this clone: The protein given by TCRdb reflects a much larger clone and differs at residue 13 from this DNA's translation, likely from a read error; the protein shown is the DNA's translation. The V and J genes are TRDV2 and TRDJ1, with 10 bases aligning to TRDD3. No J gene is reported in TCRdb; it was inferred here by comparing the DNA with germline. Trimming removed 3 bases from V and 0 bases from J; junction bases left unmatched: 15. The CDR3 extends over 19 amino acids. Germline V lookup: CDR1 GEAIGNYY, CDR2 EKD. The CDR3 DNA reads TGTGCCTGTGACCCTACCAAGAGTACTGGGGGATCGCACACCGATAAACTCATCTTT. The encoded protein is CACDPTKSTGGSHTDKLIF.

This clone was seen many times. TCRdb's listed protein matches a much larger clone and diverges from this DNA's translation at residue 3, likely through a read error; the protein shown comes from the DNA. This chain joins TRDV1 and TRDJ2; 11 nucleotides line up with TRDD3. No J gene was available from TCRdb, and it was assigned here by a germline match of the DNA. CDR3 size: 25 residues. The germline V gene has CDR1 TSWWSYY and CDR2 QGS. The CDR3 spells CAPGEDPTLVLGDISRGALTAQLFF. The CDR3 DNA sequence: TGTGCTCCTGGGGAAGATCCTACGCTCGTACTGGGGGATATTTCACGTGGGGCTTTGACAGCACAACTCTTCTTT.

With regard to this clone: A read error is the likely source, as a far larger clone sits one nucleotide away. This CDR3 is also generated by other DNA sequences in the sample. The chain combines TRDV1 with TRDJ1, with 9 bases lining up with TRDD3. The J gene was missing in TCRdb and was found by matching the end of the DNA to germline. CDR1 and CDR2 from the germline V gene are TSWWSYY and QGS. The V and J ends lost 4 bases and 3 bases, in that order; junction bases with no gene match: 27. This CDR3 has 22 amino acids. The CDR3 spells CALGVFNNILNWGTPSADKLIF. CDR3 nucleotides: TGTGCTCTTGGGGTCTTCAATAATATTCTAAACTGGGGGACACCATCGGCCGATAAACTCATCTTT.

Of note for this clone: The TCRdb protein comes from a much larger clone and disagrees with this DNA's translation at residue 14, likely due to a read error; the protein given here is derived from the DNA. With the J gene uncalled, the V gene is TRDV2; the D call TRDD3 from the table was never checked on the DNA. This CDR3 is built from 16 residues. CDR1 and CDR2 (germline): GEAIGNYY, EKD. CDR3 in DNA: TGTGCCTGTGACACCGCTACTGGGGGCTCTCTCGATAAACCCATCTTT. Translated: CACDTATGGSLDKPIF.

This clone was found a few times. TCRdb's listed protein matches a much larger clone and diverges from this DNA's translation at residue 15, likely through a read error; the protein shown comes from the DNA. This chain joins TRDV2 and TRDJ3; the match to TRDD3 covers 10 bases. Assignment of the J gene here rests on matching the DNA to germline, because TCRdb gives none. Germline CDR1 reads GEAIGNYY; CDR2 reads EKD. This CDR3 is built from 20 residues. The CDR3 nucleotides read TGTGCCTGTGACGCGACTGGGGGATCAGCTCGCTCCTGGGACATCCGACAGATGTTTTTC. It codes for CACDATGGSARSWDIRQMFF.

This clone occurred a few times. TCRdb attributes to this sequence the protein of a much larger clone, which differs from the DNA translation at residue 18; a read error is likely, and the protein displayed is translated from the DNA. CDR3: CALGELLVGMLPTRLGDARESYTDKLIF. CDR3 in DNA: TGTGCTCTTGGGGAACTACTGGTCGGCATGCTTCCTACACGTCTGGGGGATGCCCGCGAATCGTACACCGATAAACTCATCTTT. This chain links TRDV1 with TRDJ1, with D possibly being TRDD3 (9 bases). The J gene was missing in TCRdb and was found by matching the end of the DNA to germline. Germline V lookup: CDR1 TSWWSYY, CDR2 QGS. The CDR3 contains 28 residues. The germline V and J ends were trimmed by 0 bases and 0 bases, with 47 bases remaining between them.

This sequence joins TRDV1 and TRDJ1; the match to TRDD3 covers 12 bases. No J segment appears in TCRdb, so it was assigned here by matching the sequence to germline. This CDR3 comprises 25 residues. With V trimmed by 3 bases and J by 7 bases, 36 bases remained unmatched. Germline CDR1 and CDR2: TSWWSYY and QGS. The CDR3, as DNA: TGTGCTCTTGGGGAGTTCCAGAGGGGGGGGGGGGGGAAAAACTGGGGGATACCTTCCAACAGTAAACTCATCTTT. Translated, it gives CALGEFQRGGGGKNWGIPSNSKLIF.

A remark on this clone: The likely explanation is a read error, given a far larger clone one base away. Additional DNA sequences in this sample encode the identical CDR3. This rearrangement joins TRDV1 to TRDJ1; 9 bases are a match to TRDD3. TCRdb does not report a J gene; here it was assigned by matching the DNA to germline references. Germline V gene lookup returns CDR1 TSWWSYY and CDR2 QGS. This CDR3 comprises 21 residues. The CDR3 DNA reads TGTGCCCTTGGGGAACTTAATAGAGGGGATACGGAGGAACGGTTCACCGATAAACTCATCTTT. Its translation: CALGELNRGDTEERFTDKLIF.

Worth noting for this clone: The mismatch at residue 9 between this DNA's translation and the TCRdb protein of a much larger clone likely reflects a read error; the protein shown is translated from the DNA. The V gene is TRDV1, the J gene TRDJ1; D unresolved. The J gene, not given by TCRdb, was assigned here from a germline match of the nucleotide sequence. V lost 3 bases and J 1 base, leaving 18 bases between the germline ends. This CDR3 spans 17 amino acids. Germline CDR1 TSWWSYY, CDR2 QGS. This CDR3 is CALGDFYASCFTDKLIF. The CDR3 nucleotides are TGTGCTCTTGGGGACTTCTACGCGAGCTGTTTCACCGATAAACTCATCTTT.

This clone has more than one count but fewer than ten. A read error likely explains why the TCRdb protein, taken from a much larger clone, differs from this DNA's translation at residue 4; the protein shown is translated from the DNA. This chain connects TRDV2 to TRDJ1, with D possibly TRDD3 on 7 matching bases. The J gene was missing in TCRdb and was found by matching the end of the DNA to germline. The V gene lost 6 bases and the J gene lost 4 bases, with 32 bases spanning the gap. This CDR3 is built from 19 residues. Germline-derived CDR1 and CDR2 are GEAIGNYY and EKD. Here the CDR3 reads CACNRLPRGIQNDDDKLIF. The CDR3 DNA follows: TGTGCCTGTAACAGACTTCCTCGCGGGATACAGAACGACGACGATAAACTCATCTTT.